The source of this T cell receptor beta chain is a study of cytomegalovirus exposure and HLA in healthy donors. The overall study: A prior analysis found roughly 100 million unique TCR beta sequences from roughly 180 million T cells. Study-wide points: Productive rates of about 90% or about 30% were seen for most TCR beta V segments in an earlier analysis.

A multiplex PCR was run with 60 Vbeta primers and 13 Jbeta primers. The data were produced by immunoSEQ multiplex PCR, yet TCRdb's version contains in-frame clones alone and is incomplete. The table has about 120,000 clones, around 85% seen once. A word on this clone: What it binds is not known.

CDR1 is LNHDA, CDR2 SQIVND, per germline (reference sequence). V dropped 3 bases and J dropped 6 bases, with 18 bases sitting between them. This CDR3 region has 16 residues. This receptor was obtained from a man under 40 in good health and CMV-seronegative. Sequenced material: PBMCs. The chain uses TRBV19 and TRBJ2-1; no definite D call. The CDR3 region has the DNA TGTGCCAGTAGTATCCCCGACTGGCGGCATGGCAATGAGCAGTTCTTC. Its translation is CASSIPDWRHGNEQFF. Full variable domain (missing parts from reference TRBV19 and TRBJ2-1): DGGITQSPKYLFRKEGQNVTLSCEQNLNHDAMYWYRQDPGQGLRLIYYSQIVNDFQKGDIAEGYSVSREKKESFPLTVTSAQKNPTAFYLCASSIPDWRHGNEQFFGPGTRLTVL.